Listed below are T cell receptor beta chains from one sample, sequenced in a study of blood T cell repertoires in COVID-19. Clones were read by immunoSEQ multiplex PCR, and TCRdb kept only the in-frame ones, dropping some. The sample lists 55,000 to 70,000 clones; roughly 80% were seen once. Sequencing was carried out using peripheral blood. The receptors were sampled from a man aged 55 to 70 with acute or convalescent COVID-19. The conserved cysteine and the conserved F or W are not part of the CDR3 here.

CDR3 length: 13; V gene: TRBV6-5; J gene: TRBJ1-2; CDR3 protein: ASSRTEGSNYGYT
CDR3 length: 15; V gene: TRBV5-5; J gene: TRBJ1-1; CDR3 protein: ASSSIEAGGFFTEAF
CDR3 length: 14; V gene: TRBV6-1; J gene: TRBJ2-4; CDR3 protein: ASSEGRGPLGHIQY
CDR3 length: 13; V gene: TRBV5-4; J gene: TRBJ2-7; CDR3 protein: ASSTTLADSYEQY
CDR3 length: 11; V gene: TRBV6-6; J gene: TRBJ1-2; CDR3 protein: ASSPAAVYGYT
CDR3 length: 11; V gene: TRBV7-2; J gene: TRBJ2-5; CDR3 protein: ASGRGPGETQY
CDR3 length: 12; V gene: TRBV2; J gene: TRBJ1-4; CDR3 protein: ASSGGVGVEKLF
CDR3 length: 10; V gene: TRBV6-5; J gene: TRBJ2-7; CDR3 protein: ASIAFSYEQY
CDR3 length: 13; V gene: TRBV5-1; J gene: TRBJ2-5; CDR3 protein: ASTSGGGSQETQY
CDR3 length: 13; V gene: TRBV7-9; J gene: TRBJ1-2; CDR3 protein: ASSDGQGRRSGYT
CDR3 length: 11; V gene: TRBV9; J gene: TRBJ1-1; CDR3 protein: ASNVVRDTEAF
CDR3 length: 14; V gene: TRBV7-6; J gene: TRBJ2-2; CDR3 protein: ASSPRTGKGTGELF
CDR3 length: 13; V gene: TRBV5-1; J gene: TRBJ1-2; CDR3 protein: ASSVTGGTNYGYT
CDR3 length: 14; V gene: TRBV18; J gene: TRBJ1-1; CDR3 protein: ASSTLNGASNTEAF
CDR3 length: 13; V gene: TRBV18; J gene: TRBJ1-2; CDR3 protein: ASSPIGKQEDGYT
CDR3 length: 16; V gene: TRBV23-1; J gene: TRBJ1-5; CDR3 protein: ASSQNLWTGISNQPQH
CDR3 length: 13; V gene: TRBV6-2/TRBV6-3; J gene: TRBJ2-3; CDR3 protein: ASSYPGVLTDTQY
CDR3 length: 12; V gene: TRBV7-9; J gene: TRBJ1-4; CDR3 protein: ASSFGTENEKLF
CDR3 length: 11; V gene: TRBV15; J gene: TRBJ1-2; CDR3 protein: ATSLQGARGYT
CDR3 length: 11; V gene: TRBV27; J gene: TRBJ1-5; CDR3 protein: ASSSRSNQPQH
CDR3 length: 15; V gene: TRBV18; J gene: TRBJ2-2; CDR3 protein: ASSPRYEPSGTGELF
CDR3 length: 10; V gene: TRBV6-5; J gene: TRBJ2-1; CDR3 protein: ASSYRTGQQF
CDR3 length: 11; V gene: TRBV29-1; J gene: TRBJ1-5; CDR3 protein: SVVGDSNQPQH
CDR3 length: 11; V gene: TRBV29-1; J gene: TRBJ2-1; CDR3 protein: SVERAAGNEQF
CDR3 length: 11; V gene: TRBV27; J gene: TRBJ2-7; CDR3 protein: AIARLGPYEQY
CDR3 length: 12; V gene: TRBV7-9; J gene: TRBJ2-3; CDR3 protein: ASSLQGSTDTQY
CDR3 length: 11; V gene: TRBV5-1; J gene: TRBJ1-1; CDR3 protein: ASSENPGTEAF
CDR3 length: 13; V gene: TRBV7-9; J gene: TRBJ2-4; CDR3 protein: ASSPGDLAKNIQY
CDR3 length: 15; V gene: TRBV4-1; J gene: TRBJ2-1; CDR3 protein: ASSHMTPLGAYNEQF
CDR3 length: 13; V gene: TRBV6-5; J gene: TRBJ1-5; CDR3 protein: ASSHTGTGYQPQH
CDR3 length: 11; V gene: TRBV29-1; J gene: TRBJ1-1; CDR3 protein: SGFRDKNTEAF
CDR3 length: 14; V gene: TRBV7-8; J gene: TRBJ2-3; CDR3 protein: ASSRGLAGFTDTQY
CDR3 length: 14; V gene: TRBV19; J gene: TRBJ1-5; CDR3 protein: ASSILGSRAYQPQH
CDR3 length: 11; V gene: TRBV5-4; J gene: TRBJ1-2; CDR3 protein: ASSETGVYGYT
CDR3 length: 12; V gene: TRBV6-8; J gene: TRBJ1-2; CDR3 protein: ARETGSTDYGYT
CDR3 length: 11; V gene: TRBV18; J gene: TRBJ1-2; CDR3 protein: ASSPGPAYGYT
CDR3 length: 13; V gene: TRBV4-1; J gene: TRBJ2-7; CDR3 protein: ASSHRVGESWEQY
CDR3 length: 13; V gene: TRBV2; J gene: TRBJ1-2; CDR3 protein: ASSEVDSPVYGYT
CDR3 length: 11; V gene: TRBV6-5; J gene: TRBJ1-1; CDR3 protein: ASSYDGDSEAF
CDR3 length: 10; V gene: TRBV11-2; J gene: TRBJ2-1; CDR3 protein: ASSFAGNEQF
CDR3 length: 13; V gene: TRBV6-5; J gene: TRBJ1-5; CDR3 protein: ASREGPDSNQPQH
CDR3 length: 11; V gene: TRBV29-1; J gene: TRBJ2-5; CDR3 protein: SVSSGGQETQY
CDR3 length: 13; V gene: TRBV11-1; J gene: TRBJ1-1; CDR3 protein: ASSFAAVMNTEAF
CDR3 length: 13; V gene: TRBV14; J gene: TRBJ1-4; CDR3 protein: ASSQEYEENEKLF
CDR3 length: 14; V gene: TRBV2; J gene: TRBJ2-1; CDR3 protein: ASSEGLAPSYNEQF
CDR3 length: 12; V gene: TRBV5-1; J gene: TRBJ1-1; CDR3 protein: ASSAPGPNTEAF
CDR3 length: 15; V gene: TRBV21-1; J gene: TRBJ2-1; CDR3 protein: ASSRGPAGAHYNEQF
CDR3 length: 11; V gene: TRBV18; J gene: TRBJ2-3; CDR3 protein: ASSPGGTSSQY